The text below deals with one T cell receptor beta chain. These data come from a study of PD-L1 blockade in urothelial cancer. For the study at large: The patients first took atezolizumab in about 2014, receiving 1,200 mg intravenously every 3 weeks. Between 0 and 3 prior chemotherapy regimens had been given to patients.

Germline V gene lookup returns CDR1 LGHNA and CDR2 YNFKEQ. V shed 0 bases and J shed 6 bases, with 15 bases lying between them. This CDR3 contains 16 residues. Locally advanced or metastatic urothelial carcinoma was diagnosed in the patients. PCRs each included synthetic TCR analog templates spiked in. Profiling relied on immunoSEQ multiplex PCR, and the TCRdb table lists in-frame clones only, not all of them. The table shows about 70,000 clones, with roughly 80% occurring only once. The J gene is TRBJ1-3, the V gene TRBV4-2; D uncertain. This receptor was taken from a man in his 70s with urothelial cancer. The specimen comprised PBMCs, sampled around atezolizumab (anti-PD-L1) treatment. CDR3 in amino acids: CASSQETGYPENTIYF. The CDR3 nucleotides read TGTGCCAGCAGCCAAGAAACGGGTTATCCAGAAAACACCATATATTTT.